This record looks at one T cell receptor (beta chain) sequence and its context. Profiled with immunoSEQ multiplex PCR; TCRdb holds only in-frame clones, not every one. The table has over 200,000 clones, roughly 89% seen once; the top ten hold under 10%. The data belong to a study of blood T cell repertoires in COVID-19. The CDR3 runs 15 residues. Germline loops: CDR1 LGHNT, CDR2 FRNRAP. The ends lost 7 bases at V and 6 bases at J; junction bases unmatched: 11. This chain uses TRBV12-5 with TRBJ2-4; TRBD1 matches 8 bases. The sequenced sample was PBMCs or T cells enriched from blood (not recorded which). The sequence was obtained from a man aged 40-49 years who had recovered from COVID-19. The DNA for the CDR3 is TGTGCTAGTGCTGAGAGACAGGGGTCGGGAAACATTCAGTACTTC. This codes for CASAERQGSGNIQYF. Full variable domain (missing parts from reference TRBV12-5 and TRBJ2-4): DARVTQTPRHKVTEMGQEVTMRCQPILGHNTVFWYRQTMMQGLELLAYFRNRAPLDDSGMPKDRFSAEMPDATLATLKIQPSEPRDSAVYFCASAERQGSGNIQYFGAGTRLSVL.